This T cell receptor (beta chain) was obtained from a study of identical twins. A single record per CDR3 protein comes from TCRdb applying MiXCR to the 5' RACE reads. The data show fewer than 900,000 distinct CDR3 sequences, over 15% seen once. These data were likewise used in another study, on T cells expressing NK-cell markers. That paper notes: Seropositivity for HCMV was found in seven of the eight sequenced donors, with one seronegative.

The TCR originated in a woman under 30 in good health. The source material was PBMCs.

CDR3 sequence reads: CSVGSSSYEQYF. The CDR3 nucleotides read TGCAGCGTTGGCAGTAGCTCCTACGAGCAGTACTTC. The chain links TRBV29-1 to TRBJ2-7; D is unresolved. Trimming took off 4 bases at V and 0 bases at J, with 7 bases between the two ends. The CDR3 is 12 residues long. CDR1 and CDR2 (germline): SQVTM, ANQGSEA.